This TCR beta chain was sequenced for a study of cytomegalovirus exposure and HLA in healthy donors. The germline V and J ends were trimmed by 3 bases and 0 bases, with 20 bases remaining between them. Germline CDR1 and CDR2: KGHSH and LQKENI. This CDR3 spans 18 amino acids. Concerning this clone: Its antigen is as yet unknown.

Primers for the PCR totalled 60 Vbeta and 13 Jbeta. Sequencing used immunoSEQ multiplex PCR; TCRdb keeps in-frame clones, though not all of them. The data show 170,000 or so clones, with 65% to 90% seen just once and roughly 6.7% held by the top ten. Study results and limitations: Later work associated 16,951 TCR beta sequences with HLA alleles at 0.05 false discovery rate. Cytomegalovirus association was listed for 170 or so TCR beta chains. In a later analysis, several top co-occurrence clusters appeared linked to parvovirus B19, influenza, CMV and Epstein-Barr virus.

The chain has TRBV18 and TRBJ2-5, with D tentatively TRBD2 (6 bases). The specimen was PBMCs. This receptor was obtained from a man aged 50 to 60 in good health and CMV-seropositive. The DNA of the CDR3 is TGTGCCAGCTCACCCAGCAGGGTGTTGGGACTGTACCAAGAGACCCAGTACTTC. Its translation is CASSPSRVLGLYQETQYF.